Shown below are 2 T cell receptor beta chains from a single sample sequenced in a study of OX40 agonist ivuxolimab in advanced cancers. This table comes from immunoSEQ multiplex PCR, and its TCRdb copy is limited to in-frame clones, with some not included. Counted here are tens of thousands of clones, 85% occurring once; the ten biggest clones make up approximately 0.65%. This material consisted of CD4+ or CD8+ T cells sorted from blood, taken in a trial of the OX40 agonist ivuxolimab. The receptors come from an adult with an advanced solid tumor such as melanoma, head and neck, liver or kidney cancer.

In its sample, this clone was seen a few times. As DNA, the CDR3 is TGCAGCGTTGGGCTAGCGGGGAGCCAAGAGACCCAGTACTTC. Amino acid sequence: CSVGLAGSQETQYF. V gene TRBV29-1 combines with J gene TRBJ2-5, with 9 bases fitting TRBD2. Germline-derived CDR1 and CDR2 are SQVTM and ANQGSEA. There are 14 residues in the CDR3. V lost 4 bases to trimming and J lost 1 base; unmatched junction nucleotides: 4.

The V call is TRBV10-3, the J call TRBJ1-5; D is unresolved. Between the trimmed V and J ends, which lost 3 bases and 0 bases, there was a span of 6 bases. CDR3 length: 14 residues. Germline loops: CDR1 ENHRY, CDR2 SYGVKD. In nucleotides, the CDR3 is TGTGCCATCAGTGACGTGGATAGCAATCAGCCCCAGCATTTT. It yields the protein CAISDVDSNQPQHF.